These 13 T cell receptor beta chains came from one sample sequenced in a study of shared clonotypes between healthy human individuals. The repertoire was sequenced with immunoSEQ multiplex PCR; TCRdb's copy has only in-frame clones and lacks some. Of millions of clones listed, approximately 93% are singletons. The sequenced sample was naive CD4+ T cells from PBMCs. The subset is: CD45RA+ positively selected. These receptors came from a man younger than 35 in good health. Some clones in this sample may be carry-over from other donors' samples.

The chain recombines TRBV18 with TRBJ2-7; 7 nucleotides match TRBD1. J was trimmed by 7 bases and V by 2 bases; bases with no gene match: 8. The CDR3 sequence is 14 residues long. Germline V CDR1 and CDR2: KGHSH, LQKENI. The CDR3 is CASSPSGTVGEQYF. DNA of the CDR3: TGTGCCAGCTCACCATCCGGGACAGTTGGTGAGCAGTACTTC.

CDR3 in DNA: TGTGCCAGCAGCGTAGGCGGGAGTAGGCCAGATACGCAGTATTTT. It is translated as CASSVGGSRPDTQYF. The chain couples TRBV9 to TRBJ2-3; 7 bases fit TRBD2. The germline CDR1 and CDR2 sequences are SGDLS and YYNGEE. CDR3 length: 15 amino acids. The trim removed 0 bases at V and 4 bases at J, leaving 5 bases unmatched.

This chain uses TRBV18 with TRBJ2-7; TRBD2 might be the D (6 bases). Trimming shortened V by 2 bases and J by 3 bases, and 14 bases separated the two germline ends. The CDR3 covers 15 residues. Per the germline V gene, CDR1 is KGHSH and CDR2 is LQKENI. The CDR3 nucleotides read TGTGCCAGCTCACCAAAGGGGATCGGGGGCTACGAGCAGTACTTC. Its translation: CASSPKGIGGYEQYF.

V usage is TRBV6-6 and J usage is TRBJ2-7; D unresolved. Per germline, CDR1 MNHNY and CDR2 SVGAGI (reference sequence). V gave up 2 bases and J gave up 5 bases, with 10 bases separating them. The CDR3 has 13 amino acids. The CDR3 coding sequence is TGTGCCAGCAGTTACCGTGAAAGGGACGAGCAGTACTTC. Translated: CASSYRERDEQYF.

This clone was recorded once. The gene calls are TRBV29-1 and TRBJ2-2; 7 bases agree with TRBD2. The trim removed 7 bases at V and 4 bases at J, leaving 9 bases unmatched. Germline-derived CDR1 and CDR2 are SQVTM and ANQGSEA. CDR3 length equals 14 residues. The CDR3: CSGRRERSTGELFF. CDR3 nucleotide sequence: TGCAGCGGAAGGCGGGAGAGGAGCACCGGGGAGCTGTTTTTT.

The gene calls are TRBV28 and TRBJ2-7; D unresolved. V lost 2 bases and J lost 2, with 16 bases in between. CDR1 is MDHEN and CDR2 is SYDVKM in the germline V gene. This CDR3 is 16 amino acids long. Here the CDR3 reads CASSLKGGGQPYEQYF. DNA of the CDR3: TGTGCCAGCAGTTTAAAAGGCGGCGGTCAACCCTACGAGCAGTACTTC. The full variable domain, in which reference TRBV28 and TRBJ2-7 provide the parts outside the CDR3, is DVKVTQSSRYLVKRTGEKVFLECVQDMDHENMFWYRQDPGLGLRLIYFSYDVKMKEKGDIPEGYSVSREKKERFSLILESASTNQTSMYLCASSLKGGGQPYEQYFGPGTRLTVT.

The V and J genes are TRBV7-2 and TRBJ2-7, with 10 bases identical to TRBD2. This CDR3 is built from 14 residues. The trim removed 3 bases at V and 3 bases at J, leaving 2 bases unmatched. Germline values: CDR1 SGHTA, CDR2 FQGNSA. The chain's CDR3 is CASSFTSGIYEQYF. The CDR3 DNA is TGTGCCAGCAGCTTTACTAGCGGGATCTACGAGCAGTACTTC.

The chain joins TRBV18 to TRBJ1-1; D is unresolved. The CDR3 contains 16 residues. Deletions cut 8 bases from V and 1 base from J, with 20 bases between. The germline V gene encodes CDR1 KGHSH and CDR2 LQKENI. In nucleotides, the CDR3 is TGTGCCAGCACCCGGACTCTACGGTCCACGAACACTGAAGCTTTCTTT. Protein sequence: CASTRTLRSTNTEAFF.

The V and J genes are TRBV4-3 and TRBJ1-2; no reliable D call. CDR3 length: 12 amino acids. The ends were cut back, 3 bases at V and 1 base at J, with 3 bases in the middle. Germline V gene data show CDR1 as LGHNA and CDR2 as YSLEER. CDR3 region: CASSQDNYGYTF. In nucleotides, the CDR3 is TGCGCCAGCAGCCAGGATAACTATGGCTACACCTTC.

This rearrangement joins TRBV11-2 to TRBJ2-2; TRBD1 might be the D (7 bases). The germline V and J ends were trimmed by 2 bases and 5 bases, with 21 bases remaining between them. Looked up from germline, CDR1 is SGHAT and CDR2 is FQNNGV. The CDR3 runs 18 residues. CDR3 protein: CASSLLPGVGGRTGELFF. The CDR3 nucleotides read TGTGCCAGCAGCTTACTTCCGGGAGTAGGGGGCCGTACCGGGGAGCTGTTTTTT.

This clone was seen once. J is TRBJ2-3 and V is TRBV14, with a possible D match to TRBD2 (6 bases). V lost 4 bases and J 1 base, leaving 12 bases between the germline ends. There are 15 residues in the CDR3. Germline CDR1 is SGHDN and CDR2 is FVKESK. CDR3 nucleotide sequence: TGTGCCAGCAGCCTTCGACTAGATGGCACAGATACGCAGTATTTT. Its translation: CASSLRLDGTDTQYF. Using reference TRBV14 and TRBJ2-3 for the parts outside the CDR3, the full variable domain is EAGVTQFPSHSVIEKGQTVTLRCDPISGHDNLYWYRRVMGKEIKFLLHFVKESKQDESGMPNNRFLAERTGGTYSTLKVQPAELEDSGVYFCASSLRLDGTDTQYFGPGTRLTVL.

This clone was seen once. This CDR3 is CASSFLAGEADTQYF. CDR3 DNA sequence: TGCGCCAGCAGCTTTCTAGCGGGAGAGGCAGATACGCAGTATTTT. The chain recombines TRBV5-1 with TRBJ2-3; 10 bases match TRBD2. After removal of 2 bases from V and 4 bases from J, the junction contained 4 bases not matched to a gene. The CDR3 is 15 amino acids. Germline loops: CDR1 SGHRS, CDR2 YFSETQ.

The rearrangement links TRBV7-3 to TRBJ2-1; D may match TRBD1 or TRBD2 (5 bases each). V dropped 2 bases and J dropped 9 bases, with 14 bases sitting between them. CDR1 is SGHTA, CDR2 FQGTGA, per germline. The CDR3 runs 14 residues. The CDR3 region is CASSLGTENAEQFF. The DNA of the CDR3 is TGTGCCAGCAGCTTAGGGACGGAGAATGCTGAGCAGTTCTTC. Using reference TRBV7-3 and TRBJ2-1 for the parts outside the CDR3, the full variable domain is GAGVSQTPSNKVTEKGKYVELRCDPISGHTALYWYRQSLGQGPEFLIYFQGTGAADDSGLPNDRFFAVRPEGSVSTLKIQRTERGDSAVYLCASSLGTENAEQFFGPGTRLTVL.